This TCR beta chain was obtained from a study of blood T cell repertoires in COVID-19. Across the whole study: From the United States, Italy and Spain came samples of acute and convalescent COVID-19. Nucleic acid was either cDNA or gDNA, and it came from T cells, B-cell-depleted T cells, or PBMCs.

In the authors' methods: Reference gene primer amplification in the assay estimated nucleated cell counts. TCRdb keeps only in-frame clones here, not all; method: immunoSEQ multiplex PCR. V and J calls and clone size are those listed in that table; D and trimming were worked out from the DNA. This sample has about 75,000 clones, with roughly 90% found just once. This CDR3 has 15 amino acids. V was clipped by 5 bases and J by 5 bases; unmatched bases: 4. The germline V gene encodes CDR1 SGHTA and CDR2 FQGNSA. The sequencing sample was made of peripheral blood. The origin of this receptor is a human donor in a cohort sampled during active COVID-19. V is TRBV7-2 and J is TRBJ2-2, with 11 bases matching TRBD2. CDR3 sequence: CASSNRLAGTGELFF. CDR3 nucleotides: TGTGCCAGCAGCAACAGACTAGCGGGGACCGGGGAGCTGTTTTTT.